A single sample gave rise to the 6 T cell receptor beta chains below, sequenced in a study of T cell repertoires in cytomegalovirus infection (dated by TCRdb to the late 2010s). TCRdb shows the sequencer as Illumina HiSeq 1500. TCRdb's own reprocessing of the public reads used fastp at Q25 and MiXCR and kept productive beta chains. Records with the same CDR3 protein are collapsed into one entry carrying the most frequent genes and DNA. This sample holds some 350,000 distinct CDR3 sequences; over 15% were observed only once. The top ten clones comprise approximately 8% of the sample. Sequencing was carried out using PBMCs. These receptors originate from a human donor in good health (CMV status not recorded). Some clones in this sample may be carry-over from other donors' samples.

CDR3: CASSSDAPPANVLTF. The CDR3 DNA reads as TGTGCCAGCAGTTCGGACGCACCTCCGGCCAACGTCCTGACTTTC. The V and J genes are TRBV7-6 and TRBJ2-6; D is undetermined. The CDR3 consists of 15 residues. V lost 6 bases, J lost 6 bases, and 15 bases lay in between. The germline V gene has CDR1 SGHVS and CDR2 FNYEAQ.

The rearrangement links TRBV6-5 to TRBJ1-2, with D possibly TRBD1 on 5 matching bases. Germline V gene data show CDR1 as MNHEY and CDR2 as SVGAGI. The CDR3 spans 15 residues. The V and J ends lost 4 bases and 6 bases respectively, with 18 bases between them. The CDR3 here is CASSFSKGPRNGYTF. The CDR3 region has the DNA TGTGCCAGCAGTTTCTCTAAGGGGCCCCGGAATGGCTACACCTTC.

This clonotype has more than one count but fewer than ten. This chain links TRBV5-1 with TRBJ2-7; D remains ambiguous. Germline lookup yields CDR1 SGHRS and CDR2 YFSETQ. The CDR3 totals 12 residues. V lost 4 bases and J lost 5, with 10 bases in between. The CDR3 is CASSVLSDEQYF. The CDR3 nucleotides are TGCGCCAGCAGCGTGCTGAGCGACGAGCAGTACTTC.

This clonotype was counted many times. The chain joins TRBV7-2 to TRBJ1-3; possible D gene TRBD1, 6 bases. This CDR3 region has 14 residues. Deletions cut 6 bases from V and 4 bases from J, with 13 bases between. The germline V gene encodes CDR1 SGHTA and CDR2 FQGNSA. The CDR3 DNA follows: TGTGCCAGCAGGCCCACAGGGATCGGAAACACCATATATTTT. Translation: CASRPTGIGNTIYF.

V and J are TRBV2 and TRBJ2-1; a possible D gene is TRBD1 (5 bases). Per the germline V gene, CDR1 is SNHLY and CDR2 is FYNNEI. Trimming took 3 bases from V and 4 from J, leaving 13 bases between them. CDR3 length equals 15 residues. This CDR3 is CASSDLGREYNEQFF. The CDR3 bases are TGTGCCAGCAGTGATTTGGGCAGGGAATACAATGAGCAGTTCTTC. Based on the CDR3 plus reference TRBV2 and TRBJ2-1, the full variable domain is EPEVTQTPSHQVTQMGQEVILRCVPISNHLYFYWYRQILGQKVEFLVSFYNNEISEKSEIFDDQFSVERPDGSNFTLKIRSTKLEDSAMYFCASSDLGREYNEQFFGPGTRLTVL.

V usage is TRBV3-1 and J usage is TRBJ1-6, with D possibly TRBD1 on 5 matching bases. The germline V gene has CDR1 LGHDT and CDR2 YNNKEL (reference sequence). There are 14 residues in the CDR3. V lost 3 bases and J lost 9, with 12 bases in between. The CDR3 region is CASSQSRVGSPLHF. The CDR3 region has the DNA TGTGCCAGCAGCCAGTCCAGGGTTGGTTCACCCCTCCACTTT.